A selection of T cell receptor beta chains follows, all from one sample in a study of vaccination and CD4 T cells after COVID-19. TCRdb re-analysed the PCR reads in MiXCR, keeping a single row per CDR3 protein. Of 21,000 or so distinct CDR3 sequences in the sample, under 60% were seen once. The source was CD4+ T cells from blood, collected before SARS-CoV-2 vaccination. The receptors come from a human donor who had recovered from COVID-19. CDR3s include the opening cysteine and the closing phenylalanine or tryptophan. Size is omitted from some rows. Given values are once, few, many or a class for expanded clones.

size	V	J	CDR3
.	TRBV7-9	TRBJ2-1	CASSLGDSTLWEDNEQFF
.	TRBV5-1	TRBJ2-3	CASSLMTDTQYF
.	TRBV20-1	TRBJ2-5	CSAIGTSGSETQYF
.	TRBV4-1	TRBJ2-3	CASSQERPGGQYF
.	TRBV6-1	TRBJ2-5	CASRPRSGTGETQYF
.	TRBV19	TRBJ1-3	CASSIAWGGDTIYF
.	TRBV7-9	TRBJ1-2	CASSSPGQGIGYTF
.	TRBV6-1	TRBJ2-6	CASSGGSRGTGANVLTF
.	TRBV20-1	TRBJ1-2	CSASQGNSNYGYTF
.	TRBV20-1	TRBJ2-3	CSVAGGITDTQYF
few	TRBV19	TRBJ2-3	CASSTKTSMLDTQYF
.	TRBV28	TRBJ2-3	CASSNSQGEYFTDTQYF
few	TRBV7-3	TRBJ1-2	CASSLMGGDTSYTF
.	TRBV4-2	TRBJ2-3	CASSQDLAYTQYF
.	TRBV28	TRBJ1-1	CASRLGYTEAFF
few	TRBV7-9	TRBJ1-1	CASSLDMNTEAFF
.	TRBV27	TRBJ1-2	CASTSPGGGGYTF
once	TRBV28	TRBJ2-7	CASRSRDSSYEQYF
.	TRBV6-1	TRBJ2-7	CASRVRQGYEQYF
once	TRBV7-3	TRBJ2-3	CASSRGEGFNTDTQYF
.	TRBV4-1	TRBJ1-5	CASSQDPFSWGSPNQPQHF
.	TRBV28	TRBJ2-7	CASSLQGRYYEQYF
few	TRBV28	TRBJ1-2	CASSYSGQGYGYTF
.	TRBV20-1	TRBJ1-5	CSAHQGARQPQHF
.	TRBV6-1	TRBJ2-3	CASMILTDTQYF
.	TRBV7-8	TRBJ2-3	CASSGLAGDADTQYF
.	TRBV28	TRBJ1-5	CASSLKSRLQGLGNQPQHF
.	TRBV15	TRBJ2-7	CATSRYRPGLAGKSYEQYF
.	TRBV12-3/TRBV12-4	TRBJ2-7	CASKGGRAGYEQYF
.	TRBV19	TRBJ1-4	CASSPGRNLEKLFF
.	TRBV7-8	TRBJ1-6	CASSPPSGLVDSPLHF
.	TRBV20-1	TRBJ2-3	CSARDGRESTDTQYF
.	TRBV28	TRBJ2-7	CASSTPQLAGDEQYF
.	TRBV6-1	TRBJ1-6	CASNLDSLSSSPLHF
.	TRBV2	TRBJ2-1	CASSLAGPYNEQFF
.	TRBV28	TRBJ2-7	CASLGASGSGEQYF
few	TRBV24-1	TRBJ2-5	CATSDSKPGALSQYF
once	TRBV20-1	TRBJ2-1	CSARKTLGGYNEQFF
.	TRBV6-1	TRBJ1-6	CASSNTRSQISPLHF
.	TRBV20-1	TRBJ2-5	CSAGDRVVETQYF
few	TRBV15	TRBJ2-7	CATSGGQEFDEQYF
few	TRBV6-5	TRBJ2-7	CASSYRGQGAAYEQYF
few	TRBV10-3	TRBJ2-5	CASSYGGGPETQYF
.	TRBV6-5	TRBJ2-3	CASSSLGFTDTQYF
.	TRBV6-5	TRBJ1-2	CASSYSQSYTF
once	TRBV2	TRBJ2-3	CADRGGQVTDTQYF
few	TRBV20-1	TRBJ2-4	CSVPGQGQGNIQYF